One and the same sample provided the 25 T cell receptor beta chains below, sequenced in a study of OX40 agonist ivuxolimab in advanced cancers. Libraries were prepared by immunoSEQ multiplex PCR; TCRdb keeps only in-frame clonotypes and omits some of them. The repertoire holds 55,000 to 75,000 clones, with approximately 80% as singletons. The material sequenced was CD4+ or CD8+ T cells sorted from blood, taken in a trial of the OX40 agonist ivuxolimab. These receptors were obtained from an adult with an advanced solid tumor such as melanoma, head and neck, liver or kidney cancer.

This chain connects TRBV7-2 to TRBJ2-7; D uncertain. Trimming removed 0 bases at V and 6 bases at J, with 9 bases between. The germline V gene encodes CDR1 SGHTA and CDR2 FQGNSA. The CDR3 extends over 13 amino acids. CDR3 region: CASSLAPSSEQYV. The CDR3 DNA reads as TGTGCCAGCAGCTTAGCTCCTAGTTCCGAGCAGTACGTC.

The chain couples TRBV5-1 to TRBJ2-3; 14 nucleotides line up with TRBD2. CDR3 length: 17 residues. The trim removed 0 bases at V and 1 base at J, leaving 1 base unmatched. Germline-derived CDR1 and CDR2 are SGHRS and YFSETQ. The CDR3 bases are TGCGCCAGCAGCTTGGTGACTAGCGGGGGGGGCACAGATACGCAGTATTTT. Translated, it gives CASSLVTSGGGTDTQYF.

This chain connects TRBV27 to TRBJ2-1; D not certain. CDR3 length equals 15 residues. Germline assignment: CDR1 MNHEY and CDR2 SMNVEV (reference sequence). V gave up 2 bases and J gave up 8 bases, with 16 bases separating them. CDR3 sequence (DNA): TGTGCCAGCAGTTTAGGGCCTCAAGCTTTGGATGAGCAGTTCTTC. Translation gives CASSLGPQALDEQFF.

The V and J genes are TRBV5-1 and TRBJ2-2, with 11 bases lining up with TRBD1. This CDR3 is 16 amino acids long. Germline V gene lookup returns CDR1 SGHRS and CDR2 YFSETQ. V gave up 4 bases and J gave up 3 bases; unmatched junction bases: 5. As DNA, the CDR3 is TGCGCCAGCAGCCAAGGGACAGGGGGAGACACCGGGGAGCTGTTTTTT. It encodes CASSQGTGGDTGELFF.

The chain has TRBV7-8 and TRBJ1-6, with TRBD1 matching over 9 bases. The germline V gene has CDR1 SGHVS and CDR2 FQNEAQ. Unmatched junction bases numbered 4, after V lost 2 bases and J lost 8 bases. This CDR3 contains 15 residues. CDR3 sequence reads: CASSLTDRGYSPLHF. DNA for the CDR3: TGTGCCAGCAGCTTAACGGACAGGGGTTATTCACCCCTCCACTTT.

The DNA of the CDR3 is TGTGCCAGCAGCCTCAGCGGGAGCGGAGGAGAGACCCAGTACTTC. This encodes CASSLSGSGGETQYF. The chain has TRBV11-2 and TRBJ2-5; TRBD2 aligns across 8 bases. This CDR3 spans 15 amino acids. V shed 5 bases, J shed 4 bases, and the junction held 9 bases outside the gene matches. Germline-derived CDR1 and CDR2 are SGHAT and FQNNGV.

The chain uses TRBV6-5 and TRBJ1-2; D is unresolved. Germline V CDR1 and CDR2: MNHEY, SVGAGI. V dropped 0 bases and J dropped 8 bases, with 10 bases sitting between them. The CDR3 runs 13 residues. Written as DNA, the CDR3 is TGTGCCAGCAGTTACTCGGGCTCCTTCGGCTACACCTTC. This gives the protein CASSYSGSFGYTF.

This chain uses TRBV4-3 with TRBJ1-1; 11 bases line up with TRBD1. This CDR3 has 18 residues. Trimming at V came to 3 bases and at J to 4 bases, leaving 13 bases not matched to a gene. Germline V CDR1 and CDR2: LGHNA, YSLEER. The CDR3, as DNA: TGCGCCAGCAGCCACAAGGACAGGGGGCGAACCCGGACCACTGAAGCTTTCTTT. Encoded protein: CASSHKDRGRTRTTEAFF.

This rearrangement joins TRBV30 to TRBJ2-7; weak D call: TRBD2 (5 bases). The CDR3 totals 16 residues. V was cut by 2 bases and J by 0 bases, with 17 bases left in between. Germline CDR1 is GTSNPN and CDR2 is SVGIG (reference sequence). The CDR3 DNA sequence: TGTGCCTGGAGTCCCGCCGCGGGCGACTTCTCCTACGAGCAGTACTTC. This codes for CAWSPAAGDFSYEQYF.

This sequence joins TRBV4-1 and TRBJ1-5; unclear D gene. Germline V lookup: CDR1 MGHRA, CDR2 YSYEKL. This CDR3 comprises 15 residues. V was pared by 0 bases and J by 9 bases, with 15 bases between. The CDR3 coding sequence is TGCGCCAGCAGCCAAGACTCTGACGGCTTGCGGCCCCAGCATTTT. Protein product: CASSQDSDGLRPQHF.

This clone was picked up one time. The chain joins TRBV9 to TRBJ2-3; 10 bases are a match to TRBD2. Germline V gene data show CDR1 as SGDLS and CDR2 as YYNGEE. The V gene end was trimmed by 0 bases and the J gene end by 4 bases; junction bases not matched to a gene: 8. The CDR3 loop spans 17 amino acids. Written as DNA, the CDR3 is TGTGCCAGCAGCGTAGATGTGAGCGGGGGGGCCTCAGATACGCAGTATTTT. Its translation is CASSVDVSGGASDTQYF. Together with reference TRBV9 and TRBJ2-3, the CDR3 gives the full variable domain: DSGVTQTPKHLITATGQRVTLRCSPRSGDLSVYWYQQSLDQGLQFLIQYYNGEERAKGNILERFSAQQFPDLHSELNLSSLELGDSALYFCASSVDVSGGASDTQYFGPGTRLTVL.

This sequence joins TRBV5-6 and TRBJ2-1, with a weak D call TRBD2 (6 bases). With 4 bases removed from V and 2 bases from J, the gap between germline ends came to 13 bases. The CDR3 sequence is 15 residues long. Germline V CDR1 and CDR2: SGHDT, YYEEEE. The CDR3 loop reads CASSPRGGAYNEQFF. The CDR3 nucleotides read TGTGCCAGCAGCCCCCGCGGCGGGGCCTACAATGAGCAGTTCTTC.

The chain joins TRBV6-6 to TRBJ2-7, with no clear D. Germline V CDR1 and CDR2: MNHNY, SVGAGI (reference sequence). The CDR3 is 12 amino acids. V was clipped by 5 bases and J by 7 bases, with 12 bases between them. CDR3 protein: CASSTLKGEQYV. As DNA, the CDR3 is TGTGCCAGCAGTACCTTGAAGGGAGAGCAGTACGTC.

The rearrangement links TRBV6-5 to TRBJ2-7; 10 bases fit TRBD1. V trimming: 6 bases; J trimming: 6 bases; junction bases outside the gene matches: 11. In germline, CDR1 is MNHEY, CDR2 SVGAGI. This CDR3 has 15 residues. The CDR3 DNA sequence: TGTGCCAGCAGGGTTCGGGACAGGGGAGGGCTCGAGCAGTACTTC. The encoded protein is CASRVRDRGGLEQYF.

For this clone: One end of the junction fails to match germline, which may point to a read error. Within the sample, other DNA sequences also encode this same CDR3. The chain couples TRBV18 to TRBJ1-2; TRBD1 might be the D (5 bases). The CDR3 loop spans 14 amino acids. Germline V gene sequence: CDR1 KGHSH, CDR2 LQKENI. CDR3: CASSPTWRDYGYTF. The DNA of the CDR3 is TGTGCCAGCTCACCTACATGGAGGGACTATGGCTATACCTTC.

V usage is TRBV7-2 and J usage is TRBJ2-2; unclear D gene. Germline loops: CDR1 SGHTA, CDR2 FQGNSA. The CDR3 loop spans 12 amino acids. Trimming took off 5 bases at V and 3 bases at J, with 4 bases between the two ends. CDR3 DNA sequence: TGTGCCAGCAGCACCTACACCGGGGAGCTGTTTTTT. This gives the protein CASSTYTGELFF.

The chain joins TRBV27 to TRBJ1-1, with no clear D. With 3 bases removed from V and 5 bases from J, the gap between germline ends came to 13 bases. The CDR3 sequence is 14 residues long. The germline V gene has CDR1 MNHEY and CDR2 SMNVEV (reference sequence). The CDR3 here is CASSLRYMSTEAFF. CDR3 DNA: TGTGCCAGCAGTTTGCGGTATATGAGTACTGAAGCTTTCTTT.

The genes are TRBV10-3 and TRBJ2-5, with a tentative D call TRBD2 (7 bases). Trimming cost V 4 bases and J 4 bases, with 10 bases left between them. The CDR3 extends over 13 amino acids. Germline CDR1 is ENHRY and CDR2 is SYGVKD. The CDR3, as DNA: TGTGCCATCAGTGTGGGGGGGCTAGAGACCCAGTACTTC. Translated, it gives CAISVGGLETQYF.

The chain couples TRBV6-5 to TRBJ2-2; D not resolved. The germline CDR1 and CDR2 sequences are MNHEY and SVGAGI. V dropped 6 bases and J dropped 1 base, with 12 bases sitting between them. The CDR3 runs to 15 residues. The DNA for the CDR3 is TGTGCCAGCAGCAAAGCGATGGGGAACACCGGGGAGCTGTTTTTT. It codes for CASSKAMGNTGELFF.

CDR3 sequence reads: CASSWTGSSYEQYF. CDR3 nucleotides: TGTGCCAGCAGCTGGACAGGGAGCTCCTACGAGCAGTACTTC. The chain carries TRBV11-2 and TRBJ2-7, with TRBD1 matching 8 bases. V trimming: 4 bases; J trimming: 0 bases; junction bases outside the gene matches: 2. The CDR3 runs to 14 residues. CDR1 and CDR2 (germline): SGHAT, FQNNGV.

The rearrangement joins TRBV18 to TRBJ2-7; maybe TRBD1 (6 bases). The ends were cut back, 3 bases at V and 6 bases at J, with 9 bases in the middle. Germline values: CDR1 KGHSH, CDR2 LQKENI. The CDR3 totals 12 residues. CDR3 region: CASSPRGGEQYF. The CDR3 bases are TGTGCCAGCTCACCGCGAGGGGGCGAGCAGTACTTC.

This sequence joins TRBV18 and TRBJ1-3, with D maybe TRBD1 (5 bases). V gave up 3 bases and J gave up 0 bases, with 9 bases separating them. The CDR3 length is 15 residues. The germline CDR1 and CDR2 sequences are KGHSH and LQKENI. Here the CDR3 reads CASSPRGDSGNTIYF. CDR3 sequence (DNA): TGTGCCAGCTCACCCAGAGGGGACTCTGGAAACACCATATATTTT.

This clone was observed a single time. The V and J genes are TRBV28 and TRBJ2-1; 14 positions match TRBD2. CDR3 length: 17 amino acids. The V segment lost 4 bases and the J segment 5 bases; nucleotides outside the gene matches: 7. Germline V gene lookup returns CDR1 MDHEN and CDR2 SYDVKM. The CDR3 DNA follows: TGTGCCAGCAGTTCCATAGGGACTAGCGGGGGAGACAATGAGCAGTTCTTC. As protein: CASSSIGTSGGDNEQFF.

The chain links TRBV6-1 to TRBJ2-2; 9 bases align to TRBD2. J gave up 6 bases and V 7 bases, and 9 bases lay outside the gene matches. The CDR3 runs to 15 residues. CDR1 is MNHNS, CDR2 SASEGT, per germline. CDR3 nucleotide sequence: TGTGCCAGCATTAAGAGCGGGGGGAGGTCCGGGGAGCTGTTTTTT. Amino acids: CASIKSGGRSGELFF.

CDR3 DNA sequence: TGTGCCAGCAGTTTACTTTCGACAACTAATGAAAAACTGTTTTTT. Translating gives CASSLLSTTNEKLFF. The chain combines TRBV28 with TRBJ1-4; no definite D call. Germline-derived CDR1 and CDR2 are MDHEN and SYDVKM. Trimming cost V 2 bases and J 0 bases, with 7 bases left between them. The CDR3 spans 15 residues.